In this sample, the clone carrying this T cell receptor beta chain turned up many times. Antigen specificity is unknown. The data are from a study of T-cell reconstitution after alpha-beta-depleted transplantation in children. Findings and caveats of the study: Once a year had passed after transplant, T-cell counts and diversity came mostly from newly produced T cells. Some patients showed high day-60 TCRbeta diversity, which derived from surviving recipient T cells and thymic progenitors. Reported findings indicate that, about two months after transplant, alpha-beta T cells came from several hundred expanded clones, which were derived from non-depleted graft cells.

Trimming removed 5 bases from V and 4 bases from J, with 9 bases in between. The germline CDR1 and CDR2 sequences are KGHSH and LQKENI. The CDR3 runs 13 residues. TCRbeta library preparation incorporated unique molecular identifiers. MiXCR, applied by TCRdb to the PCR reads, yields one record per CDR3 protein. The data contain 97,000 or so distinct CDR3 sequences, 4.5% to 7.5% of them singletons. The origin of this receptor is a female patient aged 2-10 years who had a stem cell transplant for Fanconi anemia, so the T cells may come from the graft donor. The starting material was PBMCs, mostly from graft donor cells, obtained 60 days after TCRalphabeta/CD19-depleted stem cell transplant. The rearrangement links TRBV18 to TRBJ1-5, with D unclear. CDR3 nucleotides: TGTGCCAGCTCAGCTAGTGGGAATCAGCCCCAGCATTTT. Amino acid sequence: CASSASGNQPQHF.